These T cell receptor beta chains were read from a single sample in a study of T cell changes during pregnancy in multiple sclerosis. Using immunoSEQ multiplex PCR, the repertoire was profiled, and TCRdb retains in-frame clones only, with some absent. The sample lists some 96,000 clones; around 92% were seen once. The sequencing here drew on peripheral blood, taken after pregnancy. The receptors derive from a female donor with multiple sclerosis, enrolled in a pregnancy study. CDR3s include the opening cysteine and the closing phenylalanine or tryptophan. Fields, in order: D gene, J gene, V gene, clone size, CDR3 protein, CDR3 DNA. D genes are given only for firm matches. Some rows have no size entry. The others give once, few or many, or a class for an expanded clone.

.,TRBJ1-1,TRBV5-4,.,CASSLVGGSWDTKAFF,TGTGCCAGCAGCTTGGTTGGGGGCTCATGGGACACTAAAGCTTTCTTT
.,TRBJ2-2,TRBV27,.,CASTRQLYTGELFF,TGTGCCAGCACCCGACAGCTATACACCGGGGAGCTGTTTTTT
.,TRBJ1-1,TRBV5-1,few,CASSLVSGHDDTEAFF,TGCGCCAGCAGCTTGGTCTCGGGACATGACGACACTGAAGCTTTCTTT
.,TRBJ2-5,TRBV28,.,CASKGQQETQYF,TGTGCCAGCAAAGGACAGCAAGAGACCCAGTACTTC
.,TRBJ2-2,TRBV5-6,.,CASSLIPGNTGELFF,TGTGCCAGCAGCTTGATTCCAGGGAACACCGGGGAGCTGTTTTTT
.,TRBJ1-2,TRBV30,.,CASSWGTLQGGYTF,TGTGCCTCATCCTGGGGCACCCTTCAAGGGGGCTACACCTTC
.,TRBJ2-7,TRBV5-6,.,CASSSGTSQLEQYF,TGTGCCAGCAGCTCCGGGACTTCACAGCTCGAGCAGTACTTC
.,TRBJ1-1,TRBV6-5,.,CASSYTAGGTEAFF,TGTGCCAGCAGTTACACAGCAGGAGGGACTGAAGCTTTCTTT
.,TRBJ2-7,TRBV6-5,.,CASSSRLVYEQYF,TGTGCCAGCAGTTCTAGACTCGTCTACGAGCAGTACTTC
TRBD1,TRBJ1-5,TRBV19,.,CASSQVTGGFNQPQHF,TGTGCCAGTAGTCAGGTGACAGGGGGTTTCAATCAGCCCCAGCATTTT
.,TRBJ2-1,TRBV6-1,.,CASMGGAEYNEQFF,TGTGCCAGCATGGGGGGGGCCGAATACAATGAGCAGTTCTTC
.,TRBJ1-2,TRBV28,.,CASSSGQIYGYTF,TGTGCCAGCAGTTCCGGACAGATCTATGGCTACACCTTC
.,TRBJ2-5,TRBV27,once,CASSSLETEQETQYF,TGTGCCAGCAGTTCTTTAGAGACAGAACAAGAGACCCAGTACTTC
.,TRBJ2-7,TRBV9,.,CASSGAGTLASYEQYF,TGTGCCAGCAGCGGAGCCGGGACTCTCGCCTCCTACGAGCAGTACTTC
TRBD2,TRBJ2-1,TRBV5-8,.,CASSSGLAGIYEQFF,TGTGCCAGCAGCTCGGGACTAGCGGGTATCTATGAGCAGTTCTTC
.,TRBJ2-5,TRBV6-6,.,CASSYSPQGRAETQYF,TGTGCCAGCAGTTATTCACCTCAGGGTAGGGCAGAGACCCAGTACTTC
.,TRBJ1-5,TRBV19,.,CASSIVRGADQPQHF,TGTGCCAGTAGTATAGTCCGGGGGGCAGATCAGCCCCAGCATTTT
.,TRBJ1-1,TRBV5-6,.,CASSLESSPEAFF,TGTGCCAGCAGCTTGGAGAGTTCCCCTGAAGCTTTCTTT
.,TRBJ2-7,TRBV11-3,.,CASSLNDRGTASYEQYF,TGTGCCAGCAGCTTAAATGACCGCGGCACCGCATCCTACGAGCAGTACTTC
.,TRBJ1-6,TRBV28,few,CASISQAPFTLHF,TGTGCCAGCATCTCTCAAGCCCCCTTCACCCTCCACTTT
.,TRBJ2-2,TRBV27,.,CASSLESRGTGELFF,TGTGCCAGCAGTTTAGAGTCTCGGGGCACCGGGGAGCTGTTTTTT
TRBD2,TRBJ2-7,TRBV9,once,CASSFRTSGNEQYF,TGTGCCAGCAGCTTCCGGACTAGCGGAAACGAGCAGTACTTC
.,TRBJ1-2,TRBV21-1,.,CASSGTGGNTF,TGTGCCAGCAGTGGGACAGGCGGTAACACCTTC
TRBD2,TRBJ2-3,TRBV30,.,CAWSGTSGHTDTQYF,TGTGCCTGGAGTGGGACTAGCGGACACACAGATACGCAGTATTTT
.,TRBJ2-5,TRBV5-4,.,CASSLYETQYF,TGTGCCAGCAGCTTGTATGAGACCCAGTACTTC
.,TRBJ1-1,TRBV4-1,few,CASSPVSGGNTEAFF,TGCGCCAGCAGCCCGGTCTCGGGGGGGAACACTGAAGCTTTCTTT
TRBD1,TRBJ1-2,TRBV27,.,CASGRDGDSYGYTF,TGTGCCAGCGGAAGGGACGGGGACAGCTATGGCTACACCTTC
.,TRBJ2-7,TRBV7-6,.,CASSLETGRIVLEQYF,TGTGCCAGCAGCTTAGAGACAGGGAGGATCGTCTTGGAGCAGTACTTC
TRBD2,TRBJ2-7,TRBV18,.,CASSNSGKGYEQYF,TGTGCCAGCTCCAACAGCGGGAAGGGTTACGAGCAGTACTTC
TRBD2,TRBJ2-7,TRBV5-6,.,CASSLGLASYYEQYF,TGTGCCAGCAGCCTAGGACTAGCGTCTTATTACGAGCAGTACTTC
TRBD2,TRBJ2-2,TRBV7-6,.,CASSRGLAGGPDGELFF,TGTGCCAGCAGCCGCGGACTAGCGGGAGGGCCGGACGGGGAGCTGTTTTTT
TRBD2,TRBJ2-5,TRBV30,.,CAWSVHAAGAETQYF,TGTGCCTGGAGTGTACATGCCGCGGGAGCAGAGACCCAGTACTTC
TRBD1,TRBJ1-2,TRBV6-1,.,CASSPTGDYGYTF,TGTGCCAGCAGCCCAACAGGGGACTATGGCTACACCTTC
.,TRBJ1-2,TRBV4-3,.,CASSQGLGLDYGYTF,TGCGCCAGCAGCCAAGGCCTGGGGCTCGACTATGGCTACACCTTC
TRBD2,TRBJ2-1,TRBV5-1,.,CASSSGLAGSNEQFF,TGCGCCAGCAGCTCGGGACTAGCGGGGTCTAATGAGCAGTTCTTC
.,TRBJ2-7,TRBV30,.,CAWSVQGSYEQYF,TGTGCCTGGAGCGTCCAGGGATCCTACGAGCAGTACTTC
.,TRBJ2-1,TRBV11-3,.,CASEGLRQRGPEQFF,TGTGCCAGCGAAGGATTGCGCCAGAGAGGGCCTGAGCAGTTCTTC
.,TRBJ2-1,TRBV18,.,CASSPPNDGTAGADEQFF,TGTGCCAGCTCACCACCGAATGATGGGACGGCGGGGGCGGATGAGCAGTTCTTC
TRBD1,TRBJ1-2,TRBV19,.,CASSQGQARYTF,TGTGCCAGTAGCCAAGGACAGGCCCGATACACCTTC
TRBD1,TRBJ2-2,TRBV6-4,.,CASSDRADIGELFF,TGTGCCAGCTCCGACAGGGCTGATATCGGGGAGCTGTTTTTT
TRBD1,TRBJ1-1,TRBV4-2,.,CASSQGQGVGIRNTEAFF,TGTGCCAGCAGCCAAGGACAGGGGGTGGGGATCAGGAACACTGAAGCTTTCTTT
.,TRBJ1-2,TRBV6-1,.,CASNDTPTPYGYTF,TGTGCCAGCAACGACACTCCTACCCCATATGGCTACACCTTC
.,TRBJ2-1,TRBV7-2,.,CASSLGTATNEQFF,TGTGCCAGCAGCTTAGGGACAGCCACCAATGAGCAGTTCTTC
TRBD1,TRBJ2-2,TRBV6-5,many,CASSYGTGDTGELFF,TGTGCCAGCAGTTACGGGACAGGGGACACCGGGGAGCTGTTTTTT
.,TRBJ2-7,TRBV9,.,CASSVGEGRELYEQYF,TGTGCCAGCAGCGTAGGCGAGGGCCGGGAACTCTACGAGCAGTACTTC
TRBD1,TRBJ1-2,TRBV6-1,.,CASSTGTGLRLGYTF,TGTGCCAGCAGTACCGGGACAGGGCTTCGTCTTGGCTACACCTTC
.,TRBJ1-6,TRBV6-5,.,CASSYSRVLSPLHF,TGTGCCAGCAGTTATTCACGCGTTCTCTCACCCCTCCACTTT
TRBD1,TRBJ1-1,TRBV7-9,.,CASSTDRGVVPEAFF,TGTGCCAGCAGCACGGACAGGGGGGTGGTCCCTGAAGCTTTCTTT
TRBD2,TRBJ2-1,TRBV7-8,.,CASSLGLAGASSSYNEQFF,TGTGCCAGCAGCTTAGGGCTAGCGGGAGCTTCGAGCTCCTACAATGAGCAGTTCTTC
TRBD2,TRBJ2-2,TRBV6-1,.,CASFPSGSTGELFF,TGTGCCAGCTTCCCGAGCGGGAGCACCGGGGAGCTGTTTTTT
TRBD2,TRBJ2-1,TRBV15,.,CATSSGTSGSNEQFF,TGTGCCACCAGCAGCGGGACTAGCGGGAGCAATGAGCAGTTCTTC
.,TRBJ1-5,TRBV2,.,CASSVEGGNQPQHF,TGTGCCAGCAGTGTAGAGGGAGGGAATCAGCCCCAGCATTTT
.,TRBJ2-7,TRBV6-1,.,CATLRRTPYEQYF,TGTGCCACCCTTCGGAGGACCCCGTACGAGCAGTACTTC
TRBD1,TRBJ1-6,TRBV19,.,CASSSRDRALSPLHF,TGTGCCAGTAGTTCCCGGGACAGGGCTCTCTCACCCCTCCACTTT
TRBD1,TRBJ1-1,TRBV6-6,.,CASTGRQGNTEAFF,TGTGCCAGCACCGGGAGACAGGGGAACACTGAAGCTTTCTTT
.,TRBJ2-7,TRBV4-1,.,CASSQLGYEQYF,TGCGCCAGCAGCCAACTAGGCTACGAGCAGTACTTC
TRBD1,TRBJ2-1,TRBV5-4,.,CASSSPGGLGNEQFF,TGTGCCAGCAGCTCCCCAGGGGGCCTTGGCAATGAGCAGTTCTTC
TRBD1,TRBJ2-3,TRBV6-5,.,CASSRQGLIGDTQYF,TGTGCCAGCAGCCGACAGGGGTTAATAGGAGATACGCAGTATTTT
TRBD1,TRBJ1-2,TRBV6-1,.,CASSETGTGYGYTF,TGTGCCAGCAGTGAAACGGGGACAGGCTATGGCTACACCTTC
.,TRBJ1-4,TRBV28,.,CASKNPGELGEKLFF,TGTGCCAGCAAGAACCCGGGAGAATTGGGGGAAAAACTGTTTTTT